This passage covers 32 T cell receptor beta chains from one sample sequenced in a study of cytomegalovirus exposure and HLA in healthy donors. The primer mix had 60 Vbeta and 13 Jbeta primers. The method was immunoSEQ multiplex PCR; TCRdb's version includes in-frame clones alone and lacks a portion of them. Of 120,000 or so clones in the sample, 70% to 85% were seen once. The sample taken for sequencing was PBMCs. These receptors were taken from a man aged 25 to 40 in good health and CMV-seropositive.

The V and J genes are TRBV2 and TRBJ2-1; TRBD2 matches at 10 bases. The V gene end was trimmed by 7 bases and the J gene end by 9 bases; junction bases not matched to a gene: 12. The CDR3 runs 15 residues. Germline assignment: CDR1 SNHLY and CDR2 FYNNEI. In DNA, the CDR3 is TGTGCCAGCAATCTTATCGGGACTAGCGAGAGTGAGCAGTTCTTC. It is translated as CASNLIGTSESEQFF.

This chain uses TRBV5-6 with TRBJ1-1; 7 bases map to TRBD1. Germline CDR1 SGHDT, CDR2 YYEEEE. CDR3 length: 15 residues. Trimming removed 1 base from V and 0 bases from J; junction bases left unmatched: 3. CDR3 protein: CASSLKDRMNTEAFF. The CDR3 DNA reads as TGTGCCAGCAGCTTGAAGGACAGGATGAACACTGAAGCTTTCTTT.

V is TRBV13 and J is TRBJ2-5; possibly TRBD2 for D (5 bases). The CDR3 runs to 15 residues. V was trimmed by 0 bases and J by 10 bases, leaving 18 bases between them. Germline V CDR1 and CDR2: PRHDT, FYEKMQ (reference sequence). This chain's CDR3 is CASSLGDYPRWDQYF. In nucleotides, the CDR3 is TGTGCCAGCAGCTTAGGTGACTACCCAAGGTGGGACCAGTACTTC.

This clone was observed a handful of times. The CDR3 DNA reads TGTGCCAGCAGCCAAGGACAGAAGGGTTTCAACGTCCTGACTTTC. This encodes CASSQGQKGFNVLTF. The chain links TRBV5-6 to TRBJ2-6; the D gene is possibly TRBD1 (6 bases). Germline CDR1 is SGHDT and CDR2 is YYEEEE. Deletions cut 4 bases from V and 9 bases from J, with 17 bases between. This CDR3 contains 15 residues. Using reference TRBV5-6 and TRBJ2-6 for the parts outside the CDR3, the full variable domain is DAGVTQSPTHLIKTRGQQVTLRCSPKSGHDTVSWYQQALGQGPQFIFQYYEEEERQRGNFPDRFSGHQFPNYSSELNVNALLLGDSALYLCASSQGQKGFNVLTFGAGSRLTVL.

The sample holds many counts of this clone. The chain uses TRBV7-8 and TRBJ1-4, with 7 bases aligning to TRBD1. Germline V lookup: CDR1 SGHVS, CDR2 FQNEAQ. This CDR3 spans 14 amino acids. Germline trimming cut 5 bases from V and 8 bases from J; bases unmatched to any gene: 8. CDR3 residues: CASSDDREVEKLFF. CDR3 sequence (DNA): TGTGCCAGCAGCGACGACAGGGAGGTAGAAAAACTGTTTTTT.

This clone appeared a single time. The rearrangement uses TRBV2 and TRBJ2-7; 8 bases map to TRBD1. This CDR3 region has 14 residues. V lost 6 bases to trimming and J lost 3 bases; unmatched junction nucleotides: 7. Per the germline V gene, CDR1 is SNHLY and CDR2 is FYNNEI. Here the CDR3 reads CASRDDRGGYEQYF. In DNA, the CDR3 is TGTGCCAGCAGAGACGACAGGGGAGGCTACGAGCAGTACTTC.

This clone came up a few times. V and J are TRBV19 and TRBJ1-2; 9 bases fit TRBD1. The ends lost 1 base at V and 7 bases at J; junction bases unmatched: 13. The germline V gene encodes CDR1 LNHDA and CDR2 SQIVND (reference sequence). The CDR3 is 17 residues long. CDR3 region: CASSIVGTGGAERGYTF. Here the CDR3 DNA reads TGTGCCAGTAGTATAGTCGGAACAGGGGGCGCCGAACGTGGCTACACCTTC.

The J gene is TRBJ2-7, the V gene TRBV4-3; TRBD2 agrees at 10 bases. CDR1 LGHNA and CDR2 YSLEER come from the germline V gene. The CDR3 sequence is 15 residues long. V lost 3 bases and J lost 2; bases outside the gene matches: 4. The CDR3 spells CASSQRTSGPYEQYF. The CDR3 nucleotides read TGCGCCAGCAGCCAGCGGACTAGCGGACCCTACGAGCAGTACTTC.

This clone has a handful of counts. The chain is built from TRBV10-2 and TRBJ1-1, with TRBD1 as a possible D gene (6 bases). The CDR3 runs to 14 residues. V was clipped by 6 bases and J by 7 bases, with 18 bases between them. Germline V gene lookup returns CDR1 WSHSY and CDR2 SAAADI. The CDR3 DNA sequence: TGCGCCAGCAGGGCGTGGGGGACACCCGATGAAGCTTTCTTT. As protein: CASRAWGTPDEAFF.

CDR3 protein: CASRIERGGSYEQFF. CDR3 in DNA: TGTGCCAGCAGGATCGAGCGGGGGGGCAGTTATGAGCAGTTCTTC. V is TRBV6-5 and J is TRBJ2-1; 10 bases align to TRBD2. This CDR3 has 15 amino acids. Germline CDR1 is MNHEY and CDR2 is SVGAGI. The V and J ends lost 6 bases and 8 bases, in that order; junction bases with no gene match: 10.

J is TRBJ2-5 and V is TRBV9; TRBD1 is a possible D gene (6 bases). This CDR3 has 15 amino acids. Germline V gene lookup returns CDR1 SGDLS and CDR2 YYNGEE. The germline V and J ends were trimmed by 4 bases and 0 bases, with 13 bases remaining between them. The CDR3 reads CASSQGLENQETQYF. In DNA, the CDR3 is TGTGCCAGCAGCCAGGGGTTGGAAAACCAAGAGACCCAGTACTTC.

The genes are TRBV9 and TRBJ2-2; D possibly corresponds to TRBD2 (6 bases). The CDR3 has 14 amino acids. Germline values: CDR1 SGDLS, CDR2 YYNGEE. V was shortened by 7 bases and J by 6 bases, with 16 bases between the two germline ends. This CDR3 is CASAGRTASGELFF. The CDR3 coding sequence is TGTGCCAGCGCGGGGCGAACAGCCTCCGGGGAGCTGTTTTTT.

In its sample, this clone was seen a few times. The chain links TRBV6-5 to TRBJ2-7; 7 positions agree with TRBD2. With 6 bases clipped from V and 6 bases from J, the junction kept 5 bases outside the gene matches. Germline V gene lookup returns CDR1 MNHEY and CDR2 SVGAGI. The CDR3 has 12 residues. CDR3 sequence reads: CASSKGRVEQYF. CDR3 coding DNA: TGTGCCAGCAGCAAGGGGAGGGTCGAGCAGTACTTC.

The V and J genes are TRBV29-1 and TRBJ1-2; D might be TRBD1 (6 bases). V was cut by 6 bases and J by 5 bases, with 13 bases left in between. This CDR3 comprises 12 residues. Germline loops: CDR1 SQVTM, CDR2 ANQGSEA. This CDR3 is CSVLQGWYGYTF. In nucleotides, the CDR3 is TGCAGCGTCCTACAGGGATGGTATGGCTACACCTTC.

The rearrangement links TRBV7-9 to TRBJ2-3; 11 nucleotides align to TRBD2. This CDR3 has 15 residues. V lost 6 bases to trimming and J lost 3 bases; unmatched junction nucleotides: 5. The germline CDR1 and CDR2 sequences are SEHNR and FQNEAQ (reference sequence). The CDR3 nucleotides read TGTGCCAGCAGTCAGACTAGCGGGGCAACAGATACGCAGTATTTT. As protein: CASSQTSGATDTQYF. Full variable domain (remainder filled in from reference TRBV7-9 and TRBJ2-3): DTGVSQNPRHKITKRGQNVTFRCDPISEHNRLYWYRQTLGQGPEFLTYFQNEAQLEKSRLLSDRFSAERPKGSFSTLEIQRTEQGDSAMYLCASSQTSGATDTQYFGPGTRLTVL.

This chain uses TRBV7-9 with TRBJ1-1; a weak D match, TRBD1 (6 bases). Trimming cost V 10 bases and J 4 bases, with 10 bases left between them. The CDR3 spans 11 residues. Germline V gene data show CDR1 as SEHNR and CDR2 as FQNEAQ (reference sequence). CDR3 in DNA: TGTGCCACCCGAGGGGGCACTGAAGCTTTCTTT. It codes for CATRGGTEAFF.

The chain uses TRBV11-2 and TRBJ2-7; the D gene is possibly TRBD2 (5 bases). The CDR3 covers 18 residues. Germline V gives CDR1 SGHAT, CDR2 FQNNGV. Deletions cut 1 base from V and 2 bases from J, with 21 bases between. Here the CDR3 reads CASSLGRVLGVGTYEQYF. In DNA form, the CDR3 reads TGTGCCAGCAGCTTAGGACGGGTTCTCGGGGTGGGAACCTACGAGCAGTACTTC.

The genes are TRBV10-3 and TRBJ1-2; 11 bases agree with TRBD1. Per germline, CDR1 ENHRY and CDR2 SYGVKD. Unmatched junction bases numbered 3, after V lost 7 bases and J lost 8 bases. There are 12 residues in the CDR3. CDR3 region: CAIKGTGGGYTF. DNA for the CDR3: TGTGCCATCAAAGGGACAGGGGGAGGCTACACCTTC.

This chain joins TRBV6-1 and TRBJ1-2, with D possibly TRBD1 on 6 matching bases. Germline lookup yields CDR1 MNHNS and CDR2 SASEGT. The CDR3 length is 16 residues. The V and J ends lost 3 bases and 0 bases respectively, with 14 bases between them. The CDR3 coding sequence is TGTGCCAGCAGTGACATGGGGGCAGGGACTAACTATGGCTACACCTTC. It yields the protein CASSDMGAGTNYGYTF.

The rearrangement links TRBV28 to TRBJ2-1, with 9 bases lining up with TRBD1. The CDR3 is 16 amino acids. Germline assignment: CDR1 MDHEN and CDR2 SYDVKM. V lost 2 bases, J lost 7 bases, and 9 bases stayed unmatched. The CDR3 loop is CASSLTPGQGENEQFF. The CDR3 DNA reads TGTGCCAGCAGTTTAACCCCGGGACAGGGAGAAAATGAGCAGTTCTTC. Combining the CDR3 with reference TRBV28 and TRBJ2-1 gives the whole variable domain DVKVTQSSRYLVKRTGEKVFLECVQDMDHENMFWYRQDPGLGLRLIYFSYDVKMKEKGDIPEGYSVSREKKERFSLILESASTNQTSMYLCASSLTPGQGENEQFFGPGTRLTVL.

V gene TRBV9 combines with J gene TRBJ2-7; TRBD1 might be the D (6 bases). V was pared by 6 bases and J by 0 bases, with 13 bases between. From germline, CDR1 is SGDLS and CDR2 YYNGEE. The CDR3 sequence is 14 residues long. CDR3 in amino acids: CASTSYRASYEQYF. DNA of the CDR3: TGTGCCAGCACGTCGTACAGGGCCTCCTACGAGCAGTACTTC.

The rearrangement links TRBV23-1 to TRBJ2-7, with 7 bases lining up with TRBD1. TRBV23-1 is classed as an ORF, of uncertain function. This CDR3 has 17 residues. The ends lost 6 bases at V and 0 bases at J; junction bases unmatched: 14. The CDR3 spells CASRNRGDTRRSYEQYF. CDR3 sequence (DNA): TGCGCCAGCAGAAACAGGGGTGACACACGACGCTCCTACGAGCAGTACTTC.

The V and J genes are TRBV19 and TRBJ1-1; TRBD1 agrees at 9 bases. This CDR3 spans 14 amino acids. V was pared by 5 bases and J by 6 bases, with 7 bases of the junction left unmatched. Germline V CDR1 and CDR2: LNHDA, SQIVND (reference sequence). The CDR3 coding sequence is TGTGCCAGTAGTTCCCGGGACAGGGTGGCTGAAGCTTTCTTT. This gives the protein CASSSRDRVAEAFF.

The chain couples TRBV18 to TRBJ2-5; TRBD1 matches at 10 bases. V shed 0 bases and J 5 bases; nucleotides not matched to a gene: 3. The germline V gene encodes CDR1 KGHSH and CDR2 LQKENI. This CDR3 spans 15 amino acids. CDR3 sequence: CASSPPGQGMETQYF. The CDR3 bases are TGTGCCAGCTCACCACCGGGACAGGGGATGGAGACCCAGTACTTC.

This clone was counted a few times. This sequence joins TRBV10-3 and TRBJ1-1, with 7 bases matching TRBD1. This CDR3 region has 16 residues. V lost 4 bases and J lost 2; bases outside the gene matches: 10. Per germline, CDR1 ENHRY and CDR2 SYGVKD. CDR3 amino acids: CAISARGDRDNTEAFF. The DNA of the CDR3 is TGTGCCATCAGTGCTCGGGGAGACAGGGATAACACTGAAGCTTTCTTT.

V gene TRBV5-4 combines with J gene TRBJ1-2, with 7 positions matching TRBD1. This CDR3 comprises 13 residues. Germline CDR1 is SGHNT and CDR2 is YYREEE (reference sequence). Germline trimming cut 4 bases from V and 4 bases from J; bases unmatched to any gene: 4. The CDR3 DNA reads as TGTGCCAGCAGCGCTGACAGGGCCTATGGCTACACCTTC. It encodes CASSADRAYGYTF. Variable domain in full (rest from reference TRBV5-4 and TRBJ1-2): ETGVTQSPTHLIKTRGQQVTLRCSSQSGHNTVSWYQQALGQGPQFIFQYYREEENGRGNFPPRFSGLQFPNYSSELNVNALELDDSALYLCASSADRAYGYTFGSGTRLTVV.

CDR3 in amino acids: CASSLGQGVTEAFF. The CDR3 DNA is TGCGCCAGCAGCTTGGGACAGGGGGTCACTGAAGCTTTCTTT. This rearrangement joins TRBV5-1 to TRBJ1-1; TRBD1 matches at 9 bases. J lost 4 bases, V lost 0 bases, and 1 base had no gene match. The germline V gene has CDR1 SGHRS and CDR2 YFSETQ. The CDR3 length is 14 residues.

CDR3 loop: CASSAQGGGNYGYTF. The CDR3, as DNA: TGTGCCAGTAGTGCTCAGGGCGGGGGAAACTATGGCTACACCTTC. This rearrangement joins TRBV19 to TRBJ1-2, with a possible D match to TRBD1 (5 bases). The V and J ends lost 5 bases and 2 bases respectively, with 15 bases between them. The CDR3 covers 15 residues. CDR1 and CDR2 from the germline V gene are LNHDA and SQIVND (reference sequence). Combining the CDR3 with reference TRBV19 and TRBJ1-2 gives the whole variable domain DGGITQSPKYLFRKEGQNVTLSCEQNLNHDAMYWYRQDPGQGLRLIYYSQIVNDFQKGDIAEGYSVSREKKESFPLTVTSAQKNPTAFYLCASSAQGGGNYGYTFGSGTRLTVV.

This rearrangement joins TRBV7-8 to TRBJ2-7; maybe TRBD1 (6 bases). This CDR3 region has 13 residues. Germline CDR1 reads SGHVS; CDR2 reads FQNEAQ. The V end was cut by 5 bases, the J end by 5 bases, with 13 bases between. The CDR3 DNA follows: TGTGCCAGCAGCCATTTTGAGGGGGACGAGCAGTACTTC. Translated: CASSHFEGDEQYF.

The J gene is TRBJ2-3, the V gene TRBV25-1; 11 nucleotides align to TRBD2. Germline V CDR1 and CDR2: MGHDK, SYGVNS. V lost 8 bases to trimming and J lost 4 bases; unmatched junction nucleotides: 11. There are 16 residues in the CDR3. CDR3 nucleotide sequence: TGTGCCAGCCTCACTCAACTAGCGGGGGCTGCAGATACGCAGTATTTT. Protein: CASLTQLAGAADTQYF. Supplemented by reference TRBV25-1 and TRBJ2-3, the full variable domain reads EADIYQTPRYLVIGTGKKITLECSQTMGHDKMYWYQQDPGMELHLIHYSYGVNSTEKGDLSSESTVSRIRTEHFPLTLESARPSHTSQYLCASLTQLAGAADTQYFGPGTRLTVL.

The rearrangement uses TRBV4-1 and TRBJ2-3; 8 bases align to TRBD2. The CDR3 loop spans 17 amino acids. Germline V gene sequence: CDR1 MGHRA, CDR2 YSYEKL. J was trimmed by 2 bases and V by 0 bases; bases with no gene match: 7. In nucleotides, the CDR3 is TGCGCCAGCAGCCAAGATTATAGGCGGGGGGACACAGATACGCAGTATTTT. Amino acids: CASSQDYRRGDTDTQYF.

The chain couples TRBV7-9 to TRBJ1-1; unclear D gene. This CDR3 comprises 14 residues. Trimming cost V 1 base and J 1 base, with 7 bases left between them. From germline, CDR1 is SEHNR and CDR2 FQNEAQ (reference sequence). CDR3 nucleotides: TGTGCCAGCAGCTTAGGGCAGTCGAACACTGAAGCTTTCTTT. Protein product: CASSLGQSNTEAFF. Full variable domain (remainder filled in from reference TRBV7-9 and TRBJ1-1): DTGVSQNPRHKITKRGQNVTFRCDPISEHNRLYWYRQTLGQGPEFLTYFQNEAQLEKSRLLSDRFSAERPKGSFSTLEIQRTEQGDSAMYLCASSLGQSNTEAFFGQGTRLTVV.